This T cell receptor (beta chain) came from a study of blood T cell repertoires in COVID-19. As for the study in general: The United States, Italy and Spain were the sources of the acute and convalescent COVID-19 samples. PBMCs, B-cell-depleted T cells, or T cells were the source of the cDNA or gDNA that made up the material.

Study processing details: Quantification of nucleated cells was approximated via reference gene primer amplification. Profiled with immunoSEQ multiplex PCR; TCRdb holds only in-frame clones, not every one. From that table come the V and J calls and clone size; the DNA was used to work out D and trimming. Here the sample spans some 120,000 clones, about nine tenths being singletons. Patients at the Seattle site were enrolled during active infection and followed longitudinally. V lost 0 bases to trimming and J lost 4 bases, with 13 bases between them. Per germline, CDR1 LNHNV and CDR2 YYDKDF (reference sequence). CDR3 length: 16 amino acids.

The gene calls are TRBV15 and TRBJ1-5; D may be TRBD1 (6 bases). The TCR originated in a man aged 60 to 75 with COVID-19, enrolled during active disease. Sequencing was performed on peripheral blood. CDR3 residues: CATSRDRGTPNQPQHF. CDR3 nucleotide sequence: TGTGCCACCAGCAGAGATAGGGGGACACCTAATCAGCCCCAGCATTTT.